The sequence of this T cell receptor (beta chain) was determined in a study of cytomegalovirus exposure and HLA in healthy donors. It was with 60 Vbeta and 13 Jbeta primers that the PCR ran. The protocol was immunoSEQ multiplex PCR, while the TCRdb copy is restricted to in-frame clones and leaves out a portion. The sample has over 150,000 clones, 60% to 80% seen once. Deletions cut 1 base from V and 0 bases from J, with 18 bases between. The CDR3 length is 18 residues. Germline CDR1 reads LNHNV; CDR2 reads YYDKDF (reference sequence). V is TRBV15 and J is TRBJ1-2; D is unclear. The clonotype comes from a man younger than 40 in good health and CMV-seropositive. Input material: PBMCs. Here the CDR3 DNA reads TGTGCCACCAGCAGAGGACCGGAGGGATACAGAGCTAACTATGGCTACACCTTC. This gives the protein CATSRGPEGYRANYGYTF.